Presented here are 30 T cell receptor beta chains from one specimen sequenced in a study of regulatory T cells in long-lasting Graves disease. The TCR beta library used iRepertoire HTBI primers with Arm-PCR amplification of CDR3. TCRdb re-called the multiplex PCR reads through MiXCR, storing one row per CDR3 protein. The data contain approximately 540,000 distinct CDR3 sequences, about 12% of them singletons. Time point indicated: newly diagnosed GD, antithyroid drugs for less than 3 months. Following extraction of RNA from PBMCs, that RNA was used to make the TCR library. Another study also made use of these data, one on T cells in Graves' hyperthyroidism and ophthalmopathy.

The sample here was peripheral blood mononuclear cells (PBMCs), taken at new diagnosis, from a patient treated with antithyroid drugs. The source is a woman in her twenties or thirties with Graves disease.

This clonotype was recorded at least ten times. The rearrangement joins TRBV7-9 to TRBJ2-7, with a tentative D call TRBD2 (5 bases). Germline V gives CDR1 SEHNR, CDR2 FQNEAQ (reference sequence). The CDR3 sequence is 12 residues long. V was clipped by 8 bases and J by 7 bases, with 15 bases between them. CDR3 nucleotides: TGTGCCAGCGCCGGGCTCCCGGGGGAGCAGTACTTC. Amino acids: CASAGLPGEQYF.

This clonotype has ten or more counts. The CDR3 region is CASSYASRTKGETQYF. CDR3 nucleotides: TGTGCCAGCAGTTACGCGTCGAGGACTAAGGGAGAGACCCAGTACTTC. This chain links TRBV6-2 or TRBV6-3 with TRBJ2-5, with D perhaps matching TRBD2 (6 bases). The CDR3 is 16 residues long. The V end was cut by 2 bases, the J end by 4 bases, with 17 bases between. Per the germline V gene, CDR1 is MNHEY and CDR2 is SVGEGT.

This clonotype was counted ten times or more. The chain couples TRBV7-2 to TRBJ1-5, with unresolved D. Between the trimmed V and J ends, which lost 2 bases and 6 bases, there was a span of 11 bases. Germline V lookup: CDR1 SGHTA, CDR2 FQGNSA. The CDR3 runs to 14 residues. The CDR3 protein is CASSLIGPRQPQHF. In DNA form, the CDR3 reads TGTGCCAGCAGCTTAATTGGTCCGCGTCAGCCCCAGCATTTT.

This clonotype was seen repeatedly, ten times or more. This chain joins TRBV7-9 and TRBJ2-7; TRBD1 matches 9 bases. This CDR3 spans 14 amino acids. Germline-derived CDR1 and CDR2 are SEHNR and FQNEAQ (reference sequence). J was trimmed by 3 bases and V by 7 bases; bases with no gene match: 7. The CDR3 DNA sequence: TGTGCCAGCAACCCCGGGACAGGGCACTACGAGCAGTACTTC. Translated: CASNPGTGHYEQYF.

The V gene is TRBV15, the J gene TRBJ2-3; tentative D call: TRBD2 (6 bases). The CDR3 runs 12 residues. The germline V gene has CDR1 LNHNV and CDR2 YYDKDF (reference sequence). V was clipped by 9 bases and J by 5 bases, with 12 bases between them. For the CDR3, the DNA is TGTGCCACGAGGGAGGTCGGAGATACGCAGTATTTT. Translated, it gives CATREVGDTQYF.

This clonotype was picked up a small number of times. This rearrangement joins TRBV29-1 to TRBJ2-7, with D possibly matching TRBD2 (6 bases). This CDR3 comprises 13 residues. Germline V gives CDR1 SQVTM, CDR2 ANQGSEA. Trimming cost V 7 bases and J 3 bases, with 16 bases left between them. DNA for the CDR3: TGCAGCGCCGAAAGTACCGGGGGCTACGAGCAGTACTTC. Translating gives CSAESTGGYEQYF.

This clonotype was counted a few times. The chain is built from TRBV20-1 and TRBJ2-5; 12 bases are a match to TRBD2. Trimming took 5 bases from V and 4 from J; bases not matched to a gene: 8. Germline V gene data show CDR1 as DFQATT and CDR2 as SNEGSKA (reference sequence). CDR3 length: 15 residues. CDR3 protein: CSARRLAGALETQYF. The CDR3 coding sequence is TGCAGTGCTCGTCGACTAGCGGGAGCTTTAGAGACCCAGTACTTC.

The table lists this clonotype with many counts. The rearrangement joins TRBV7-2 to TRBJ2-1; D is unclear. V was cut by 4 bases and J by 7 bases, with 14 bases left in between. CDR1 and CDR2 (germline): SGHTA, FQGNSA. The CDR3 has 14 amino acids. The CDR3 sequence is CASSSPGSTNEQFF. The CDR3 DNA sequence: TGTGCCAGCAGCTCGCCGGGCTCCACTAATGAGCAGTTCTTC.

This clonotype was observed a few times. This chain joins TRBV20-1 and TRBJ2-5; TRBD2 aligns across 9 bases. V lost 0 bases and J lost 2; bases outside the gene matches: 7. The CDR3 extends over 16 amino acids. The germline gives CDR1 DFQATT, CDR2 SNEGSKA (reference sequence). CDR3 sequence: CSARDMREGVQETQYF. The DNA for the CDR3 is TGCAGTGCTAGAGATATGCGGGAGGGGGTACAAGAGACCCAGTACTTC.

This clonotype was seen many times. The chain carries TRBV7-2 and TRBJ2-7; either TRBD1 or TRBD2 may supply D (6 bases each). The CDR3 contains 13 residues. Germline V gives CDR1 SGHTA, CDR2 FQGNSA. Trimming took 5 bases from V and 7 from J, leaving 15 bases between them. The CDR3 coding sequence is TGTGCCAGCAGCCTAAAGGGGGACTTTGAGCAGTACTTC. It encodes CASSLKGDFEQYF.

The table lists this clonotype with a few counts. The chain recombines TRBV6-1 with TRBJ1-1, with D tentatively TRBD1 (5 bases). V dropped 6 bases and J dropped 5 bases, with 19 bases sitting between them. There are 15 residues in the CDR3. In germline, CDR1 is MNHNS, CDR2 SASEGT. CDR3 amino acids: CASSDAGTAKTEAFF. The CDR3 DNA follows: TGTGCCAGCAGCGACGCCGGGACGGCGAAAACTGAAGCTTTCTTT.

The table lists this clonotype with many counts. This chain joins TRBV6-2 or TRBV6-3 and TRBJ2-3; the D gene is possibly TRBD2 (6 bases). Germline assignment: CDR1 MNHEY and CDR2 SVGEGT. V gave up 4 bases and J gave up 3 bases, with 20 bases separating them. This CDR3 is 17 amino acids long. This CDR3 is CASSSGTETLGTDTQYF. CDR3 nucleotide sequence: TGTGCCAGCAGTTCCGGGACTGAAACACTGGGGACAGATACGCAGTATTTT.

This clonotype was detected ten times or more. CDR3: CASSRQVAEKLFF. The DNA of the CDR3 is TGTGCCAGCAGCCGCCAAGTTGCTGAAAAACTGTTTTTT. V is TRBV12-3 or TRBV12-4 and J is TRBJ1-4; D is unclear. The CDR3 totals 13 residues. The V end lost 6 bases, the J end lost 7 bases, and 12 bases lay between the germline ends.

This clonotype was recorded at least ten times. The CDR3 DNA follows: TGTGCCAGCAGTGCCGGGACAGCGCTTGAAAAACTGTTTTTT. Amino acids: CASSAGTALEKLFF. This sequence joins TRBV2 and TRBJ1-4; 7 nucleotides line up with TRBD1. V lost 4 bases to trimming and J lost 7 bases; unmatched junction nucleotides: 6. The CDR3 extends over 14 amino acids. Per the germline V gene, CDR1 is SNHLY and CDR2 is FYNNEI.

This clonotype was counted at least ten times. V gene TRBV12-3 or TRBV12-4 combines with J gene TRBJ2-7; either TRBD1 or TRBD2 may fit D (6 bases each). This CDR3 region has 17 residues. V was trimmed by 6 bases and J by 6 bases, leaving 27 bases between them. CDR3 coding DNA: TGTGCCAGCAGCTTCGGGGTCGAACGGGGGCTAGGTTGCGAGCAGTACTTC. Translating gives CASSFGVERGLGCEQYF.

Many counts were recorded for this clonotype. This chain joins TRBV7-9 and TRBJ2-7; unclear D gene. V lost 5 bases, J lost 1 base, and 15 bases lay in between. The germline CDR1 and CDR2 sequences are SEHNR and FQNEAQ (reference sequence). The CDR3 has 15 residues. In DNA, the CDR3 is TGTGCCAGCAGCATAGACATACCTTCATCCTACGAGCAGTACTTC. It yields the protein CASSIDIPSSYEQYF.

There are many counts of this clonotype. This chain links TRBV7-6 with TRBJ2-3; TRBD1 matches 7 bases. V dropped 1 base and J dropped 0; count of bases not matched to a gene: 1. The CDR3 sequence is 15 residues long. Germline values: CDR1 SGHVS, CDR2 FNYEAQ. The CDR3 DNA reads TGTGCCAGCAGCTTAGGGGGACAGAGCACAGATACGCAGTATTTT. This encodes CASSLGGQSTDTQYF.

This clonotype was counted ten times or more. The chain recombines TRBV7-9 with TRBJ2-5; the D is unclear. Germline loops: CDR1 SEHNR, CDR2 FQNEAQ (reference sequence). This CDR3 region has 16 residues. Trimming cost V 0 bases and J 1 base, with 12 bases left between them. The CDR3 coding sequence is TGTGCCAGCAGCTTAGCGCGAGGCAGGTCCCAAGAGACCCAGTACTTC. This codes for CASSLARGRSQETQYF. Full variable domain (missing parts from reference TRBV7-9 and TRBJ2-5): DTGVSQNPRHKITKRGQNVTFRCDPISEHNRLYWYRQTLGQGPEFLTYFQNEAQLEKSRLLSDRFSAERPKGSFSTLEIQRTEQGDSAMYLCASSLARGRSQETQYFGPGTRLLVL.

This clonotype was counted at least ten times. The V gene is TRBV29-1, the J gene TRBJ1-4, with D possibly being TRBD1 (6 bases). The germline V and J ends were trimmed by 6 bases and 1 base, with 12 bases remaining between them. Germline CDR1 and CDR2: SQVTM and ANQGSEA. The CDR3 loop spans 14 amino acids. The CDR3 loop is CSVVQGVTNEKLFF. CDR3 in DNA: TGCAGCGTGGTACAGGGAGTAACTAATGAAAAACTGTTTTTT.

There are a few counts of this clonotype. V and J are TRBV30 and TRBJ1-6; 10 bases line up with TRBD1. Germline values: CDR1 GTSNPN, CDR2 SVGIG (reference sequence). V was clipped by 3 bases and J by 5 bases; unmatched bases: 4. The CDR3 spans 15 residues. The CDR3 DNA follows: TGTGCCTGGAGCCCGGACAGGGGGAATAATTCACCCCTCCACTTT. Encoded protein: CAWSPDRGNNSPLHF.

Concerning this clonotype itself: Just one base apart from a much larger clone, this may be a read error. The chain is built from TRBV25-1 and TRBJ1-2; a weak D match, TRBD1 (5 bases). The CDR3 sequence is 14 residues long. Per the germline V gene, CDR1 is MGHDK and CDR2 is SYGVNS. CDR3 in DNA: TGTGCCAGCAGTGAGGGAGGGGCAGCCGATGGCTACGCCTTC. Encoded protein: CASSEGGAADGYAF.

This clonotype was seen many times. This sequence joins TRBV13 and TRBJ1-3, with 7 bases lining up with TRBD1. CDR3 length: 15 residues. The V segment lost 6 bases and the J segment 2 bases; nucleotides outside the gene matches: 7. Germline V gene sequence: CDR1 PRHDT, CDR2 FYEKMQ (reference sequence). This CDR3 reads CASRRTGVPGNTIYF. In DNA form, the CDR3 reads TGTGCCAGCAGACGCACAGGGGTTCCTGGAAACACCATATATTTT. Supplemented by reference TRBV13 and TRBJ1-3, the full variable domain reads AAGVIQSPRHLIKEKRETATLKCYPIPRHDTVYWYQQGPGQDPQFLISFYEKMQSDKGSIPDRFSAQQFSDYHSELNMSSLELGDSALYFCASRRTGVPGNTIYFGEGSWLTVV.

This clonotype was seen many times. V usage is TRBV30 and J usage is TRBJ2-3; D call uncertain. Deletions cut 2 bases from V and 2 bases from J, with 2 bases between. Germline loops: CDR1 GTSNPN, CDR2 SVGIG (reference sequence). The CDR3 spans 11 residues. The CDR3 sequence is CAWSHTDTQYF. The DNA of the CDR3 is TGTGCCTGGAGTCACACAGATACGCAGTATTTT. The complete variable domain, with remaining parts taken from reference TRBV30 and TRBJ2-3, reads SQTIHQWPATLVQPVGSPLSLECTVEGTSNPNLYWYRQAAGRGLQLLFYSVGIGQISSEVPQNLSASRPQDRQFILSSKKLLLSDSGFYLCAWSHTDTQYFGPGTRLTVL.

This clonotype showed up many times. V is TRBV2 and J is TRBJ1-1; unclear D gene. This CDR3 is 14 amino acids long. The germline CDR1 and CDR2 sequences are SNHLY and FYNNEI. V was shortened by 5 bases and J by 4 bases, with 14 bases between the two germline ends. CDR3 amino acids: CASSPFSRVTEAFF. The CDR3 DNA follows: TGTGCCAGCAGTCCCTTTAGTCGGGTCACTGAAGCTTTCTTT.

V and J are TRBV28 and TRBJ2-3; 7 bases align to TRBD2. CDR1 and CDR2 (germline): MDHEN, SYDVKM. The CDR3 length is 17 residues. With V trimmed by 6 bases and J by 6 bases, 18 bases remained unmatched. The CDR3 coding sequence is TGTGCCAGCAGCCCGGTCCACGGGGAGGGCGACGGGGATACGCAGTATTTT. This sequence encodes CASSPVHGEGDGDTQYF.

This clonotype was observed a handful of times. The rearrangement joins TRBV9 to TRBJ2-2; 7 bases align to TRBD2. Germline lookup yields CDR1 SGDLS and CDR2 YYNGEE. CDR3 size: 16 residues. J gave up 1 base and V 0 bases, and 3 bases lay outside the gene matches. The CDR3 DNA reads as TGTGCCAGCAGCGTAGCGGCTAGCGGGAACACCGGGGAGCTGTTTTTT. Its protein product is CASSVAASGNTGELFF.

This clonotype showed up just a few times. A single base separates this from a much larger clone, so it may be a read error. J is TRBJ2-2 and V is TRBV2; D is uncertain. Germline CDR1 and CDR2: SNHLY and FYNNEI. CDR3 size: 11 residues. Deletions cut 5 bases from V and 6 bases from J, with 4 bases between. In DNA form, the CDR3 reads TGTGCCAGCAGTATCCCCGGGGAGCTGTTTTTT. Translating it yields CASSIPGELFF.

The chain is built from TRBV7-9 and TRBJ1-2; the match to TRBD1 covers 7 bases. The CDR3 covers 13 residues. V lost 8 bases and J lost 1; bases outside the gene matches: 4. Per the germline V gene, CDR1 is SEHNR and CDR2 is FQNEAQ (reference sequence). The CDR3 loop reads CASGTENNYGYTF. In DNA form, the CDR3 reads TGTGCCAGCGGGACAGAGAATAACTATGGCTACACCTTC.

This clonotype was observed at least ten times. The chain is built from TRBV3-1 and TRBJ2-5, with 9 bases identical to TRBD1. V lost 4 bases, J lost 5 bases, and 11 bases stayed unmatched. CDR3 length equals 16 residues. CDR1 LGHDT and CDR2 YNNKEL come from the germline V gene (reference sequence). CDR3 coding DNA: TGTGCCAGCAGCCTCCCGGGACAGGGTCCCGCGGAGACCCAGTACTTC. This sequence encodes CASSLPGQGPAETQYF.

Regarding this clonotype: A far larger clone is only one base removed, so a read error is likely. The rearrangement uses TRBV27 and TRBJ2-7; D is ambiguous. CDR3 length: 13 residues. The germline V gene has CDR1 MNHEY and CDR2 SMNVEV (reference sequence). Trimming removed 6 bases at V and 2 bases at J, with 11 bases between. CDR3 protein: CASRWAGAYEQYF. The CDR3 DNA follows: TGTGCCAGCAGATGGGCAGGCGCCTACGAGCAGTACTTC.